The present TCR beta chain was sequenced within a study of Ad26.COV2.S vaccination and SARS-CoV-2 variants. About the study: Doses of Ad26.COV2.S were injected into muscle once or twice, 56 days apart.

Treatment in this sample: 15 to 20 received Ad26.COV2.S at low or high dose, single or two shots; about 5 received placebo; per-sample allocation not given. Sample collection was performed on day 63 after the first vaccine or placebo injection. Within Boston, the person who donated was an adult of 18-55 years. In germline, CDR1 is SQVTM, CDR2 ANQGSEA. This CDR3 is 13 amino acids long. Between the trimmed V and J ends, which lost 7 bases and 0 bases, there was a span of 10 bases. Sequenced by immunoSEQ multiplex PCR; TCRdb stores in-frame clones only, minus some. The sample contains some 420,000 clones, roughly 90% of which appear only once. Regarding the study as a whole: Reported findings describe substantial breadth in spike-specific CD8+ and CD4+ T cell responses following vaccination. Vaccinees displayed broader spike-specific TCR repertoires than placebo recipients.

Points on this clone: Its specificity is unknown.

This clonotype was sampled from a person aged 18-60 years who received the Ad26.COV2.S COVID-19 vaccine or a placebo. The chain employs TRBV29-1 and TRBJ1-3; possible D gene TRBD1, 5 bases. The source was peripheral blood, collected in a trial of Ad26.COV2.S vaccine versus placebo. CDR3 sequence (DNA): TGCAGCGCCGGGACGGTCTCTGGAAACACCATATATTTT. Its protein product is CSAGTVSGNTIYF.